Listed below are T cell receptor beta chains from one sample, sequenced in a study of blood T cells in healthy people across ages. TCRdb ran MiXCR on the 5' RACE reads and lists one entry per CDR3 protein. The table shows over 500,000 distinct CDR3 sequences, with about 29% occurring only once. These sequences were also reported in another study, on T cells of mothers and their children.

Sequencing input: blood. Receptor source: a boy between 2 and 10 years old in good health. The CDR3 runs from the conserved cysteine through the conserved F or W. D genes are given only for firm matches. Size values are once, few and many counts, or a class for expanded clones, and some rows have none.

j_call d_call v_call clone_size cdr3_aa cdr3_nt
TRBJ2-7 . TRBV12-3/TRBV12-4 . CASGPHYEQYF TGTGCCAGCGGACCACACTACGAGCAGTACTTC
TRBJ2-1 . TRBV2 . CASKGPQLWQGDEQFF TGTGCCAGCAAGGGTCCCCAACTGTGGCAGGGCGATGAGCAGTTCTTC
TRBJ2-3 . TRBV7-2 many CASSLAGGADTQYF TGTGCCAGCAGCTTAGCAGGCGGGGCAGATACGCAGTATTTT
TRBJ1-2 . TRBV6-5 . CASSGTVPTNYGYTF TGTGCCAGCAGTGGAACCGTACCAACTAACTATGGCTACACCTTC
TRBJ2-7 . TRBV20-1 . CSASRLQGPYEQYF TGCAGTGCTAGTCGGCTGCAGGGTCCCTACGAGCAGTACTTC
TRBJ2-7 . TRBV3-1 many CASSQDYEQYF TGTGCCAGCAGCCAAGACTACGAGCAGTACTTC
TRBJ1-4 . TRBV18 many CASSLGPAGNEKLFF TGTGCCAGCTCACTCGGGCCCGCGGGCAATGAAAAACTGTTTTTT
TRBJ2-5 TRBD1 TRBV6-5 few CASSPRGLKETQYF TGTGCCAGCAGCCCCAGGGGGCTGAAGGAGACCCAGTACTTC
TRBJ2-1 TRBD1 TRBV7-7 . CASSLDRGDYNEQFF TGTGCCAGCAGCTTGGACAGGGGAGACTACAATGAGCAGTTCTTC
TRBJ2-7 . TRBV20-1 . CSARDQPGSSSYEQYF TGCAGTGCTAGAGATCAGCCAGGCTCGAGCTCCTACGAGCAGTACTTC
TRBJ2-7 . TRBV4-2 . CASSQEPAGDEQYF TGTGCCAGCAGCCAAGAGCCCGCCGGTGACGAGCAGTACTTC
TRBJ2-7 . TRBV12-3/TRBV12-4 . CASTVDLYEQYF TGTGCCAGCACCGTGGACCTCTACGAGCAGTACTTC
TRBJ2-2 TRBD1 TRBV10-3 few CATITLWDRITGELFF TGTGCCACTATTACCCTTTGGGACAGAATCACCGGGGAGCTGTTTTTT
TRBJ1-3 TRBD1 TRBV7-9 few CASSPSGTGGGGNTIYF TGTGCCAGCAGCCCGTCCGGGACAGGGGGCGGTGGAAACACCATATATTTT
TRBJ2-5 TRBD2 TRBV20-1 . CSAKSGRYWGETQYF TGCAGTGCTAAAAGCGGGAGGTATTGGGGGGAGACCCAGTACTTC
TRBJ2-5 . TRBV27 few CASSLYGSQETQYF TGTGCCAGCAGTTTATACGGGAGCCAAGAGACCCAGTACTTC
TRBJ2-7 . TRBV11-2 few CASRGYHYEQYF TGTGCCAGCAGGGGCTATCACTACGAGCAGTACTTC
TRBJ2-5 TRBD2 TRBV12-3/TRBV12-4 . CASATGTSDPYQETQYF TGTGCCAGCGCAACCGGGACTAGCGACCCGTACCAAGAGACCCAGTACTTC
TRBJ1-1 TRBD1 TRBV6-2/TRBV6-3 few CASNRGSFEAFF TGTGCCAGCAACAGGGGATCCTTTGAAGCTTTCTTT
TRBJ2-6 . TRBV6-1 . CASRDPISGANVLTF TGTGCCAGCAGGGACCCCATCTCTGGGGCCAACGTCCTGACTTTC
TRBJ2-1 TRBD2 TRBV27 . CASSSSTGRVNEQFF TGTGCCAGCAGTTCCTCTACGGGGAGGGTGAATGAGCAGTTCTTC
TRBJ2-7 . TRBV20-1 . CSALRSSYEQYF TGCAGTGCGTTAAGGTCCTCCTACGAGCAGTACTTC
TRBJ2-7 . TRBV29-1 few CSVGGAHSYEQYF TGCAGCGTTGGAGGAGCTCACTCCTACGAGCAGTACTTC
TRBJ2-7 . TRBV10-2 . CASSESGGPPYEQYF TGCGCCAGCAGTGAGTCGGGGGGGCCCCCCTACGAGCAGTACTTC
TRBJ2-5 . TRBV10-3 . CAISESQRTASQTQYF TGTGCCATCAGTGAGTCGCAGCGGACCGCAAGTCAGACCCAGTACTTC
TRBJ2-7 TRBD2 TRBV7-2 few CASSLAPTSGSSVQYF TGTGCCAGCAGCTTAGCCCCGACTAGCGGGAGCTCTGTGCAGTACTTC
TRBJ2-7 . TRBV27 few CASSSTGDHIIYEQYF TGTGCCAGCAGTTCCACAGGCGACCATATAATCTACGAGCAGTACTTC
TRBJ2-5 . TRBV30 . CAWSRASGQQETQYF TGTGCCTGGAGTAGAGCTAGCGGACAGCAAGAGACCCAGTACTTC
TRBJ2-7 . TRBV12-3/TRBV12-4 few CASSLVRGLSYEQYF TGTGCCAGCAGCTTAGTGCGGGGCCTTTCCTACGAGCAGTACTTC
TRBJ2-7 TRBD2 TRBV6-6 . CASSFGRAREQYF TGTGCCAGCAGTTTCGGGAGGGCCAGGGAGCAGTACTTC
TRBJ1-5 . TRBV27 . CASSHPQPQHF TGTGCCAGCAGTCACCCCCAGCCCCAGCATTTT
TRBJ1-5 . TRBV29-1 few CSVGTGNQPQHF TGCAGCGTTGGTACCGGGAATCAGCCCCAGCATTTT
TRBJ2-7 . TRBV6-2/TRBV6-3 . CASSYRIGTGGDGEQYF TGTGCCAGCAGTTACCGCATCGGGACTGGGGGAGATGGCGAGCAGTACTTC
TRBJ1-1 . TRBV10-3 . CASRTEVEAFF TGTGCCAGCCGGACCGAGGTTGAAGCTTTCTTT
TRBJ2-3 TRBD1 TRBV6-1 few CASSDGQGATDTQYF TGTGCCAGCAGTGACGGACAGGGGGCAACAGATACGCAGTATTTT
TRBJ2-1 TRBD2 TRBV3-1 few CASSQVPAGGFLGEQFF TGTGCCAGCAGCCAAGTCCCAGCGGGGGGCTTTTTGGGTGAGCAGTTCTTC
TRBJ2-3 TRBD2 TRBV20-1 many CSATSGLAGGPSTDTQYF TGCAGTGCTACCAGCGGTCTAGCGGGGGGTCCTAGCACAGATACGCAGTATTTT
TRBJ2-5 . TRBV7-2 . CASSHQWEWAGTQYF TGTGCCAGCAGCCACCAGTGGGAGTGGGCAGGGACCCAGTACTTC
TRBJ2-5 TRBD2 TRBV20-1 . CSARELGLAGEGFQETQYF TGCAGTGCTAGAGAGTTGGGACTAGCGGGGGAAGGTTTTCAAGAGACCCAGTACTTC
TRBJ2-7 TRBD2 TRBV28 many CASSASGKVSYEQYF TGTGCCAGCAGTGCCAGCGGGAAGGTCTCCTACGAGCAGTACTTC
TRBJ1-1 TRBD1 TRBV29-1 . CSATGGRGNTEAFF TGCAGCGCCACAGGGGGCCGGGGTAACACTGAAGCTTTCTTT
TRBJ1-1 . TRBV12-3/TRBV12-4 . CASSYGTLTEAFF TGTGCCAGCAGTTATGGGACTTTGACTGAAGCTTTCTTT
TRBJ2-1 TRBD2 TRBV12-3/TRBV12-4 few CASSIAGVANEQFF TGTGCCAGCAGCATAGCGGGAGTAGCCAATGAGCAGTTCTTC
TRBJ1-2 . TRBV4-3 few CASSQDLPSSGYTF TGCGCCAGCAGCCAAGATCTGCCCTCGTCGGGCTACACCTTC
TRBJ2-3 TRBD2 TRBV6-5 . CASISSGGASDTQYF TGTGCCAGCATAAGTAGCGGGGGGGCCAGCGATACGCAGTATTTT
TRBJ2-7 . TRBV5-1 . CASSFGKDIAEQYF TGCGCCAGCAGCTTCGGAAAGGACATCGCCGAGCAGTACTTC
TRBJ2-5 . TRBV12-3/TRBV12-4 . CASSFVSRETQYF TGTGCCAGCAGTTTCGTGAGCCGGGAGACCCAGTACTTC